This T cell receptor beta chain was profiled in a study of blood T cell repertoires in COVID-19. Across the study: The study drew acute and convalescent COVID-19 samples from the United States, Italy and Spain. PBMCs, B-cell-depleted T cells, or T cells were the source of the cDNA or gDNA that made up the material.

In the authors' methods: Scientists estimated how many nucleated cells there were by amplifying reference gene primers. Measured with immunoSEQ multiplex PCR; TCRdb has only the in-frame clones, and not every one. The V and J calls and clone size come from that table; D and trimming were worked out from the DNA. Among about 320,000 clones listed, about 83% were seen once. The CDR3 contains 17 residues. J was trimmed by 4 bases and V by 4 bases; bases with no gene match: 14. CDR1 and CDR2 (germline): SGHNT, YYREEE (reference sequence). The rearrangement uses TRBV5-4 and TRBJ1-2; TRBD1 aligns across 9 bases. The sequencing input was peripheral blood. This TCR was sampled from a woman between 50 and 59 years old with acute or convalescent COVID-19. The CDR3 DNA reads as TGTGCCAGCAGCATCCCCCTACAGGGGGCGGGATTCTATGGCTACACCTTC. Translation: CASSIPLQGAGFYGYTF.